This T cell receptor beta chain was identified during a study of graft-versus-host responses after intestinal transplantation. Overall study: Recipients were given multivisceral, liver-intestinal, or isolated intestinal transplants.

Only in-frame clones appear in the TCRdb table, and some are missing; sequencing was by immunoSEQ multiplex PCR. The table has some 130,000 clones, around nine tenths seen once; the top ten hold around 0.15%. Germline V gene sequence: CDR1 MNHNS, CDR2 SASEGT. The ends were cut back, 4 bases at V and 9 bases at J, with 16 bases in the middle. The CDR3 is made up of 13 amino acids. As regards this clone: Its antigen is undetermined.

The chain recombines TRBV6-1 with TRBJ2-7, with D tentatively TRBD2 (5 bases). The starting material was unstimulated CD4+ T cells sorted from spleen or lymph node cells, obtained before intestinal transplant. The source of this sequence is a human donor who received an intestinal transplant. The CDR3 bases are TGTGCCAGCAGTGTAGGGCTGGAGGACGCGCAGTACTTC. Its protein product is CASSVGLEDAQYF.